These 25 T cell receptor beta chains were all obtained from the same sample, sequenced in a study of blood T cell repertoires in COVID-19. Libraries were prepared by immunoSEQ multiplex PCR; TCRdb keeps only in-frame clonotypes and omits some of them. The sample shows about 74,000 clones, 90% of them seen only once. The sequenced sample consisted of peripheral blood. The receptors here all came from a man aged 50 to 59 with acute or convalescent COVID-19.

The chain joins TRBV27 to TRBJ1-4; 8 bases map to TRBD1. V lost 6 bases, J lost 3 bases, and 18 bases stayed unmatched. Germline V gene lookup returns CDR1 MNHEY and CDR2 SMNVEV (reference sequence). CDR3 length: 19 residues. CDR3 in amino acids: CASSSTGGIKLGANEKLFF. CDR3 DNA sequence: TGTGCCAGCAGCTCAACAGGGGGGATCAAACTCGGGGCTAATGAAAAACTGTTTTTT.

The chain links TRBV5-4 to TRBJ2-7; 8 bases line up with TRBD1. This CDR3 contains 14 residues. The V gene end was trimmed by 9 bases and the J gene end by 0 bases; junction bases not matched to a gene: 8. Per the germline V gene, CDR1 is SGHNT and CDR2 is YYREEE (reference sequence). This CDR3 is CATRDRKVSYEQYV. The CDR3 DNA is TGTGCCACTCGGGACAGGAAAGTCTCCTACGAGCAGTACGTC.

The CDR3 is CATSGQGAGANVLTF. The DNA of the CDR3 is TGTGCCACCAGTGGTCAGGGTGCTGGGGCCAACGTCCTGACTTTC. This rearrangement joins TRBV24-1 to TRBJ2-6; TRBD1 is a possible D gene (5 bases). This CDR3 has 15 amino acids. Germline-derived CDR1 and CDR2 are KGHDR and SFDVKD. The V gene lost 5 bases and the J gene lost 2 bases, with 9 bases spanning the gap.

The CDR3 is CASGQGNTEAFF. In nucleotides, the CDR3 is TGTGCCAGCGGACAGGGGAACACTGAAGCTTTCTTT. V and J are TRBV18 and TRBJ1-1, with 8 positions matching TRBD1. The CDR3 covers 12 residues. In germline, CDR1 is KGHSH, CDR2 LQKENI. V shed 8 bases, J shed 1 base, and the junction held 0 bases outside the gene matches.

The chain uses TRBV27 and TRBJ1-6, with D perhaps matching TRBD1 (5 bases). This CDR3 has 15 amino acids. In germline, CDR1 is MNHEY, CDR2 SMNVEV (reference sequence). V was cut by 5 bases and J by 9 bases, with 17 bases left in between. In nucleotides, the CDR3 is TGTGCCAGCAGTAACAGACAGACCGTCCCTTCACCCCTCCACTTT. Translating gives CASSNRQTVPSPLHF.

The V call is TRBV12-3 or TRBV12-4, the J call TRBJ2-1; TRBD2 matches at 7 bases. V dropped 10 bases and J dropped 4; count of bases not matched to a gene: 4. This CDR3 comprises 12 residues. CDR3 amino acids: CATRLAYNEQFF. The CDR3 DNA follows: TGTGCCACCCGACTAGCTTACAATGAGCAGTTCTTC.

CDR3 region: CASSARTSGSYEQYF. In DNA, the CDR3 is TGTGCCAGCAGCGCACGGACTAGCGGTTCCTACGAGCAGTACTTC. V usage is TRBV9 and J usage is TRBJ2-7, with TRBD2 identical over 10 bases. Germline values: CDR1 SGDLS, CDR2 YYNGEE. This CDR3 is built from 15 residues. Losses at the gene ends were 3 bases for V and 1 base for J; bases not matched to a gene: 4.

This sequence joins TRBV2 and TRBJ1-5, with D possibly TRBD1 on 5 matching bases. The CDR3 loop spans 17 amino acids. Germline-derived CDR1 and CDR2 are SNHLY and FYNNEI. V lost 2 bases and J 0 bases, leaving 14 bases between the germline ends. The CDR3 DNA reads TGTGCCAGCAGTGAACCCCAGGGCAGACGTAGCAATCAGCCCCAGCATTTT. Amino acids: CASSEPQGRRSNQPQHF.

J is TRBJ2-6 and V is TRBV5-4, with 14 bases lining up with TRBD2. CDR1 is SGHNT and CDR2 is YYREEE in the germline V gene (reference sequence). The V gene end was trimmed by 3 bases and the J gene end by 0 bases; junction bases not matched to a gene: 8. The CDR3 sequence is 20 residues long. CDR3 region: CASSSGLAGGRGSGANVLTF. In nucleotides, the CDR3 is TGTGCCAGCAGCTCCGGACTAGCGGGAGGAAGGGGCTCTGGGGCCAACGTCCTGACTTTC.

The chain joins TRBV5-3 to TRBJ2-7, with 9 bases matching TRBD2. TRBV5-3 is given ORF status, its function remaining uncertain. This CDR3 region has 16 residues. V trimming: 3 bases; J trimming: 1 base; junction bases outside the gene matches: 8. CDR3 sequence (DNA): TGTGCCAGAAGCTCCACCGTAGCGGGAGAATCCTACGAGCAGTACTTC. It yields the protein CARSSTVAGESYEQYF.

The chain recombines TRBV19 with TRBJ1-5, with D possibly matching TRBD1 (5 bases). This CDR3 contains 18 residues. Germline V gene sequence: CDR1 LNHDA, CDR2 SQIVND (reference sequence). The ends were cut back, 3 bases at V and 0 bases at J, with 18 bases in the middle. In DNA form, the CDR3 reads TGTGCCAGTAGTATTGTTCGACTTGCAGGGAATAGCAATCAGCCCCAGCATTTT. Its protein product is CASSIVRLAGNSNQPQHF.

The chain employs TRBV6-5 and TRBJ1-5, with TRBD1 as a possible D gene (5 bases). Trimming left V 5 bases short and J 4 bases short, with 12 bases between. Germline V gives CDR1 MNHEY, CDR2 SVGAGI. The CDR3 length is 14 residues. This chain's CDR3 is CASSIYQGNQPQHF. In nucleotides, the CDR3 is TGTGCCAGCAGTATATACCAGGGTAATCAGCCCCAGCATTTT.

The genes are TRBV9 and TRBJ1-1, with 10 bases lining up with TRBD1. V lost 3 bases, J lost 5 bases, and 7 bases stayed unmatched. The CDR3 totals 15 residues. Germline V lookup: CDR1 SGDLS, CDR2 YYNGEE. In DNA form, the CDR3 reads TGTGCCAGCAGCGACGGGGACAGGGGTCGAACTGAAGCTTTCTTT. Protein product: CASSDGDRGRTEAFF.

The rearrangement uses TRBV5-1 and TRBJ1-2; 7 bases match TRBD1. The trim removed 4 bases at V and 7 bases at J, leaving 7 bases unmatched. Germline CDR1 and CDR2: SGHRS and YFSETQ. The CDR3 sequence is 13 residues long. In DNA, the CDR3 is TGCGCCAGCAGCCCGGGACAGTCTATTGGCTACACCTTC. Translating gives CASSPGQSIGYTF.

The table lists this clone with a few counts. V gene TRBV7-2 combines with J gene TRBJ2-7, with TRBD1 identical over 9 bases. CDR3 length equals 15 residues. Germline V gene sequence: CDR1 SGHTA, CDR2 FQGNSA. The V gene end was trimmed by 8 bases and the J gene end by 7 bases; junction bases not matched to a gene: 15. CDR3 residues: CASAFGDRATGEQYF. The CDR3 DNA sequence: TGTGCCAGCGCTTTTGGGGACAGGGCCACGGGGGAGCAGTACTTC.

The chain recombines TRBV7-9 with TRBJ1-4; D is perhaps TRBD1 (6 bases). This CDR3 is 15 amino acids long. Germline values: CDR1 SEHNR, CDR2 FQNEAQ (reference sequence). V lost 5 bases and J 2 bases, leaving 12 bases between the germline ends. The CDR3, as DNA: TGTGCCAGCAGCCGACAGGCGGCGACTAATGAAAAACTGTTTTTT. Residues: CASSRQAATNEKLFF.

The chain is built from TRBV28 and TRBJ2-1, with TRBD2 matching over 10 bases. Germline-derived CDR1 and CDR2 are MDHEN and SYDVKM. V dropped 6 bases and J dropped 6; count of bases not matched to a gene: 11. This CDR3 spans 16 amino acids. CDR3 region: CASRPATSGYSNEQFF. The CDR3 bases are TGTGCCAGCAGACCCGCGACTAGCGGGTACTCCAATGAGCAGTTCTTC.

This clone was counted once. J is TRBJ2-2 and V is TRBV7-2; D gene ambiguous. The V gene's germline CDR1 is SGHTA and CDR2 FQGNSA. V dropped 2 bases and J dropped 1 base, with 2 bases sitting between them. The CDR3 contains 13 residues. The CDR3 nucleotides read TGTGCCAGCAGCTTACGGAACACCGGGGAGCTGTTTTTT. Its translation is CASSLRNTGELFF.

The CDR3 region has the DNA TGTGCCAGCAGTTTAGTGGGAGTAGGCTCCTACAATGAGCAGTTCTTC. This gives the protein CASSLVGVGSYNEQFF. The rearrangement uses TRBV27 and TRBJ2-1; weak D call: TRBD2 (5 bases). CDR1 is MNHEY, CDR2 SMNVEV, per germline (reference sequence). Trimming took off 2 bases at V and 0 bases at J, with 11 bases between the two ends. This CDR3 is built from 16 residues.

The rearrangement joins TRBV7-9 to TRBJ2-2; 10 bases are a match to TRBD1. This CDR3 is 17 amino acids long. CDR1 and CDR2 (germline): SEHNR, FQNEAQ (reference sequence). V trimming: 2 bases; J trimming: 3 bases; junction bases outside the gene matches: 6. CDR3 nucleotide sequence: TGTGCCAGCAGCTTAACTCCTGACAGGGGGCACACCGGGGAGCTGTTTTTT. It translates to CASSLTPDRGHTGELFF.

The chain combines TRBV2 with TRBJ2-5; 7 bases are shared with TRBD1. This CDR3 is built from 15 residues. The germline V gene has CDR1 SNHLY and CDR2 FYNNEI. The junction had 11 bases not matched to a gene; V was cut back by 6 bases and J by 4 bases. CDR3: CASSRTGSKGETQYF. The DNA for the CDR3 is TGTGCCAGCAGCCGGACAGGAAGTAAAGGAGAGACCCAGTACTTC.

Only one count was recorded for this clone. This chain joins TRBV10-3 and TRBJ1-5, with TRBD1 identical over 7 bases. Germline-derived CDR1 and CDR2 are ENHRY and SYGVKD. Trimming at V came to 5 bases and at J to 1 base, leaving 5 bases not matched to a gene. There are 15 residues in the CDR3. CDR3 sequence: CAISSDRVSNQPQHF. The DNA for the CDR3 is TGTGCCATCAGTAGTGACAGGGTCAGCAATCAGCCCCAGCATTTT.

The chain links TRBV6-5 to TRBJ2-3; D possibly corresponds to TRBD2 (6 bases). Trimming left V 5 bases short and J 4 bases short, with 16 bases between. Germline CDR1 MNHEY, CDR2 SVGAGI. This CDR3 has 15 residues. The CDR3: CASSLLGGAADTQYF. The CDR3, as DNA: TGTGCCAGCAGTCTTCTGGGGGGTGCCGCAGATACGCAGTATTTT.

The rearrangement uses TRBV3-1 (or the pseudogene TRBV3-2) and TRBJ2-2; 10 positions agree with TRBD1. This CDR3 has 17 amino acids. V dropped 6 bases and J dropped 0; count of bases not matched to a gene: 7. CDR1 and CDR2 from the germline V gene are LGHDT and YNNKEL (reference sequence). CDR3 sequence (DNA): TGTGCCAGCAGAAGACAGGGGGCGAATTCGAACACCGGGGAGCTGTTTTTT. It is translated as CASRRQGANSNTGELFF.

The V and J genes are TRBV3-1 (or the pseudogene TRBV3-2) and TRBJ2-1; 10 bases match TRBD2. The V gene end was trimmed by 1 base and the J gene end by 6 bases; junction bases not matched to a gene: 3. The CDR3 spans 15 residues. Germline-derived CDR1 and CDR2 are LGHDT and YNNKEL (reference sequence). The CDR3 DNA reads as TGTGCCAGCAGCCAAGGCAGCGGGAGGGCCAATGAGCAGTTCTTC. Translating it yields CASSQGSGRANEQFF.